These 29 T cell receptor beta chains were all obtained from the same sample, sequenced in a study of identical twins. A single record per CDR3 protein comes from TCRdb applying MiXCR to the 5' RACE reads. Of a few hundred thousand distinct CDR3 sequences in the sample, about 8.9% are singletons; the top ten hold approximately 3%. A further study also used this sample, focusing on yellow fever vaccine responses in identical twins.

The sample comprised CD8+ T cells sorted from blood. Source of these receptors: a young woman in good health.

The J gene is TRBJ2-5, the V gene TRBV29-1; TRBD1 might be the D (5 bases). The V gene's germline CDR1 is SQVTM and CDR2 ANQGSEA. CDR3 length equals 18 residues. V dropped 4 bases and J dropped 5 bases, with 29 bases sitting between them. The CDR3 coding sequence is TGCAGCGTTGCCCCAACCGCCCTCGCCAGGGCCCAATATGAGACCCAGTACTTC. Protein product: CSVAPTALARAQYETQYF.

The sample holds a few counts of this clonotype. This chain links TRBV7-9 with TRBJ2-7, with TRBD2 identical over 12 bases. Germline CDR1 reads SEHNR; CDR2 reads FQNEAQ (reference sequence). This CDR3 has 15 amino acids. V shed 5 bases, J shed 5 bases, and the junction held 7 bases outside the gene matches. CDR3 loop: CASSVLAGGGDEQYF. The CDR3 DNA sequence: TGTGCCAGCAGCGTACTAGCGGGGGGCGGGGACGAGCAGTACTTC.

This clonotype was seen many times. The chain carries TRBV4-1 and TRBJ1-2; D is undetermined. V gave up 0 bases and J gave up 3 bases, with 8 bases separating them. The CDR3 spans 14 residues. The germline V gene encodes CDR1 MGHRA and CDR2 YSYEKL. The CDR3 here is CASSQERVDYGYTF. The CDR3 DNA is TGCGCCAGCAGCCAAGAAAGGGTGGACTATGGCTACACCTTC.

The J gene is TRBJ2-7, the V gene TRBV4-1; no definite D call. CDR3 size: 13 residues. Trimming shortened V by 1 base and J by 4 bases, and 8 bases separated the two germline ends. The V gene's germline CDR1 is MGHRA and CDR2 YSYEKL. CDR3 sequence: CASSQGTEYEQYF. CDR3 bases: TGCGCCAGCAGCCAAGGGACCGAATACGAGCAGTACTTC.

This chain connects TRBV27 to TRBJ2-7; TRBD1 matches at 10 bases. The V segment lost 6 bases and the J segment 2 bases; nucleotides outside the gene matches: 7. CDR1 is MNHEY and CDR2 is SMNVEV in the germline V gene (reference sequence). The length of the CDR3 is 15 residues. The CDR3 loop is CASRPSGTGAYEQYF. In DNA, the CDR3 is TGTGCCAGCAGGCCTTCCGGGACAGGGGCCTACGAGCAGTACTTC.

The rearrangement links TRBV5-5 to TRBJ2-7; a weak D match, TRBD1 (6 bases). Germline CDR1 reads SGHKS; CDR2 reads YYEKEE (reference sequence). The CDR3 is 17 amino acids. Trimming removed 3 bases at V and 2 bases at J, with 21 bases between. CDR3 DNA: TGTGCCAGCAGCTCCCACCTATCTACAGGGAGAGCCTACGAGCAGTACTTC. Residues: CASSSHLSTGRAYEQYF.

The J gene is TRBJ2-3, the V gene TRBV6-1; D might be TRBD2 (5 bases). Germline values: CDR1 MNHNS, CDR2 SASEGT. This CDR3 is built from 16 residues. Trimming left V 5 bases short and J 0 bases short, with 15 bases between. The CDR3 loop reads CASSPVDFFSTDTQYF. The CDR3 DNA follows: TGTGCCAGCAGTCCAGTGGACTTTTTCAGCACAGATACGCAGTATTTT.

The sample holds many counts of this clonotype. The CDR3 sequence is CASSQTGTEDYEQYF. CDR3 bases: TGCGCCAGCAGCCAAACCGGGACAGAAGATTACGAGCAGTACTTC. This chain links TRBV4-3 with TRBJ2-7; the match to TRBD1 covers 7 bases. V shed 2 bases, J shed 4 bases, and the junction held 8 bases outside the gene matches. CDR1 and CDR2 (germline): LGHNA, YSLEER. The CDR3 totals 15 residues.

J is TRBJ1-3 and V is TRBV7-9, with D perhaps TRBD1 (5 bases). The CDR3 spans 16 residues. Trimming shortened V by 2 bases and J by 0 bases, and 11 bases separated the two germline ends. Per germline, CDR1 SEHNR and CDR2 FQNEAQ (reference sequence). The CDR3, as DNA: TGTGCCAGCAGCTTAATTGGGACCAACTCTGGAAACACCATATATTTT. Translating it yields CASSLIGTNSGNTIYF.

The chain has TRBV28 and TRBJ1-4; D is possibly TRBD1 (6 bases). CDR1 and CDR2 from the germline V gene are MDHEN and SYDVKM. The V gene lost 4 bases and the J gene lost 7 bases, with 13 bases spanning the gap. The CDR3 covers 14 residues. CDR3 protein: CASSYGGPGEKLFF. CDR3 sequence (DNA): TGTGCCAGCAGTTACGGGGGGCCAGGTGAAAAACTGTTTTTT.

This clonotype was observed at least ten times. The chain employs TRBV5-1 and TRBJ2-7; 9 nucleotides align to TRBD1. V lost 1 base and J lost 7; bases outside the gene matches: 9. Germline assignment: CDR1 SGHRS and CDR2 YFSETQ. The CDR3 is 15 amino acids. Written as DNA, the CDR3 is TGCGCCAGCAGCTTGAAGGGACAGGGTGTCGAAGAGCAGTACTTC. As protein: CASSLKGQGVEEQYF.

CDR3 residues: CASSSSGRSWEQYF. The CDR3 DNA is TGTGCCAGCAGCTCCAGCGGGAGATCGTGGGAGCAGTACTTC. The chain employs TRBV11-2 and TRBJ2-7; TRBD2 agrees at 8 bases. After removal of 4 bases from V and 7 bases from J, the junction contained 9 bases not matched to a gene. Germline CDR1 reads SGHAT; CDR2 reads FQNNGV. The CDR3 length is 14 residues.

As DNA, the CDR3 is TGCGCCAGCAGCTTCATGGGGCAAGACTCCTACGAGCAGTACTTC. It is translated as CASSFMGQDSYEQYF. The chain has TRBV5-1 and TRBJ2-7; TRBD1 is a possible D gene (5 bases). The CDR3 length is 15 residues. Trimming pared 2 bases from V and 0 bases from J, leaving 12 bases between. CDR1 is SGHRS and CDR2 is YFSETQ in the germline V gene. Full variable domain (rest looked up from reference TRBV5-1 and TRBJ2-7): KAGVTQTPRYLIKTRGQQVTLSCSPISGHRSVSWYQQTPGQGLQFLFEYFSETQRNKGNFPGRFSGRQFSNSRSEMNVSTLELGDSALYLCASSFMGQDSYEQYFGPGTRLTVT.

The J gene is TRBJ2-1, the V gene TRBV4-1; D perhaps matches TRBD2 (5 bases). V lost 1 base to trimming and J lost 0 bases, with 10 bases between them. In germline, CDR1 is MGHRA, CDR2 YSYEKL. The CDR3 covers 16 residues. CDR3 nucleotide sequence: TGCGCCAGCAGCCAAGGTAGCGCCTACTCCTACAATGAGCAGTTCTTC. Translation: CASSQGSAYSYNEQFF.

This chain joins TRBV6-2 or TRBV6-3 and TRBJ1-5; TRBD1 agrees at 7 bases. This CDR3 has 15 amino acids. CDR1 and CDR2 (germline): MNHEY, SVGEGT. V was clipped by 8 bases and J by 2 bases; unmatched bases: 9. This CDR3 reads CASGVTGDGNQPQHF. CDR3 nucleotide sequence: TGTGCCAGCGGCGTAACAGGGGATGGCAATCAGCCCCAGCATTTT.

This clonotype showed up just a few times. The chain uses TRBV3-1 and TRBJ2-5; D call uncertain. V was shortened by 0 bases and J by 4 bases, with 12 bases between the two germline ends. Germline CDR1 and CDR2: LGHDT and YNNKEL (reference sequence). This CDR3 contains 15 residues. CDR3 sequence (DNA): TGTGCCAGCAGCCAAGATCAGCCCCAGTCAGAGACCCAGTACTTC. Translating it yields CASSQDQPQSETQYF.

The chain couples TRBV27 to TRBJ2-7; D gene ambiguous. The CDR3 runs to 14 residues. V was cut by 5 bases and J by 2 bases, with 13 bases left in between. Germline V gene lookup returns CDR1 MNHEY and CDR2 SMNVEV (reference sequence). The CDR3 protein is CASSKNDVAYEQYF. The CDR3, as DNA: TGTGCCAGCAGTAAAAATGACGTAGCCTACGAGCAGTACTTC.

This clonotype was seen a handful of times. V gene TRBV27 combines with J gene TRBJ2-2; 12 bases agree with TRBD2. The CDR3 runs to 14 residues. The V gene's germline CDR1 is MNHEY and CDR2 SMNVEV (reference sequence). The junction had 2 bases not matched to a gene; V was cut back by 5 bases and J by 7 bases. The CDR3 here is CASSRLAGDGELFF. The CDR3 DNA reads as TGTGCCAGCAGTCGACTAGCGGGGGACGGGGAGCTGTTTTTT.

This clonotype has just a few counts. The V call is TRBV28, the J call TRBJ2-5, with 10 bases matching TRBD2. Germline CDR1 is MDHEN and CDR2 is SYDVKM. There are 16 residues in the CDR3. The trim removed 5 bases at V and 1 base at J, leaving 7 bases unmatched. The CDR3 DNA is TGTGCCAGCAGTCGCGGGTCTAGCGGGAGCCAAGAGACCCAGTACTTC. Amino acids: CASSRGSSGSQETQYF.

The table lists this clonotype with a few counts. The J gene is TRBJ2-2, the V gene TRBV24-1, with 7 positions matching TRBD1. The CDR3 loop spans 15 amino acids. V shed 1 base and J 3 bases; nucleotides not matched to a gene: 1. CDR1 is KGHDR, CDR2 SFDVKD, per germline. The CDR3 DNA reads TGTGCCACCAGTGATTTTGACAGGGACACCGGGGAGCTGTTTTTT. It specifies CATSDFDRDTGELFF.

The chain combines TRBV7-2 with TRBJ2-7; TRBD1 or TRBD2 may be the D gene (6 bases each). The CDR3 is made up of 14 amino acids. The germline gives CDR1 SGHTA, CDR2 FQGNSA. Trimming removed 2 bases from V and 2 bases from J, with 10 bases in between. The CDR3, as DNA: TGTGCCAGCAGCTTATCGGGGGCGGCCTACGAGCAGTACTTC. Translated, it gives CASSLSGAAYEQYF.

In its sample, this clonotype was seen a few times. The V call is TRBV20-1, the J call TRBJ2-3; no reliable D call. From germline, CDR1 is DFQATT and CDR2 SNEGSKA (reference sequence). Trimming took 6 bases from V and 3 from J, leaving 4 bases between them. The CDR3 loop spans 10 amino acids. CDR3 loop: CSAITDTQYF. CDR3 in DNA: TGCAGTGCCATTACAGATACGCAGTATTTT.

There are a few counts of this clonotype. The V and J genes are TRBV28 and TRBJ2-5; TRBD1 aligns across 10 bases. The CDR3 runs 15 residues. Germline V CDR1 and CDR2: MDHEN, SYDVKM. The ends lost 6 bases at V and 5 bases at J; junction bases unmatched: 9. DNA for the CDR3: TGTGCCAGCAGCGATCCCCGGACAGGGGGTGAGACCCAGTACTTC. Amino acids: CASSDPRTGGETQYF.

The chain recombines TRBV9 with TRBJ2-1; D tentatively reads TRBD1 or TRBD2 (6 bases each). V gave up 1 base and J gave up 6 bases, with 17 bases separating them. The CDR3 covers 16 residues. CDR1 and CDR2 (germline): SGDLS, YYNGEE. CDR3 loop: CASSVSRGDVRNEQFF. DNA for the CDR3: TGTGCCAGCAGCGTAAGTAGGGGGGACGTGCGCAATGAGCAGTTCTTC.

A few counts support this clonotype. CDR3 coding DNA: TGTGCCAGCAGCCAAGCTGGGGAGACCCAGTACTTC. It yields the protein CASSQAGETQYF. The chain carries TRBV4-2 and TRBJ2-5; no reliable D call. Trimming shortened V by 1 base and J by 5 bases, and 5 bases separated the two germline ends. This CDR3 comprises 12 residues. Germline CDR1 LGHNA, CDR2 YNFKEQ.

CDR3 coding DNA: TGTGCCAGCAGTGAAATCGGGGGGGGCAATGAGCAGTTCTTC. This sequence encodes CASSEIGGGNEQFF. This chain links TRBV6-4 with TRBJ2-1, with 8 bases aligning to TRBD2. CDR1 is MRHNA and CDR2 is SNTAGT in the germline V gene. The V segment lost 3 bases and the J segment 6 bases; nucleotides outside the gene matches: 4. This CDR3 has 14 amino acids.

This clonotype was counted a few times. CDR3 nucleotides: TGTGCCAGCAGTCGGACGGAATTGAACACTGAAGCTTTCTTT. Residues: CASSRTELNTEAFF. This chain connects TRBV7-8 to TRBJ1-1; D unresolved. From germline, CDR1 is SGHVS and CDR2 FQNEAQ. The V gene lost 6 bases and the J gene lost 0 bases, with 11 bases spanning the gap. The CDR3 has 14 amino acids.

The CDR3 loop reads CASSRRRGLETQYF. The CDR3 DNA sequence: TGCGCCAGCAGCCGGCGGAGAGGTTTAGAGACCCAGTACTTC. The chain uses TRBV4-3 and TRBJ2-5; no definite D call. The germline gives CDR1 LGHNA, CDR2 YSLEER. The CDR3 sequence is 14 residues long. Trimming cost V 4 bases and J 4 bases, with 13 bases left between them.

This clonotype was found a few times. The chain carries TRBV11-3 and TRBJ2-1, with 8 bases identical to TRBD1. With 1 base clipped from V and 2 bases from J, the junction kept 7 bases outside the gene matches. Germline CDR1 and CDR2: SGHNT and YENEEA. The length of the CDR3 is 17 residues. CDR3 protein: CASSLGGAGGPYNEQFF. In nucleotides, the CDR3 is TGTGCCAGCAGCTTAGGGGGGGCAGGGGGCCCCTACAATGAGCAGTTCTTC.